The 26 T cell receptor beta chains listed next were all sequenced from one sample in a study of CD8 T cells in Susac syndrome. With random hexamers, reverse transcription was performed on about 0.5 to 1 ug of RNA. One entry per CDR3 protein results from TCRdb running MiXCR on the immunoSEQ multiplex PCR reads. The repertoire consists of a few hundred thousand distinct CDR3 sequences, with more than 80% occurring once and the leading ten covering 0.09% to 0.15%. The sample consisted of CD8+ T cells from PBMCs. Receptors originate from a human donor with multiple sclerosis.

The chain is built from TRBV2 and TRBJ1-2; D is uncertain. The germline gives CDR1 SNHLY, CDR2 FYNNEI. Trimming stripped 8 bases from V and 4 bases from J, with 11 bases between. This CDR3 spans 12 amino acids. This CDR3 is CASPSGIYGYTF. For the CDR3, the DNA is TGTGCCAGCCCGTCCGGGATCTATGGCTACACCTTC. Supplemented by reference TRBV2 and TRBJ1-2, the full variable domain reads EPEVTQTPSHQVTQMGQEVILRCVPISNHLYFYWYRQILGQKVEFLVSFYNNEISEKSEIFDDQFSVERPDGSNFTLKIRSTKLEDSAMYFCASPSGIYGYTFGSGTRLTVV.

This chain uses TRBV27 with TRBJ2-1; either TRBD1 or TRBD2 may supply D (5 bases each). Trimming pared 1 base from V and 2 bases from J, leaving 9 bases between. The length of the CDR3 is 15 residues. Looked up from germline, CDR1 is MNHEY and CDR2 is SMNVEV (reference sequence). The DNA for the CDR3 is TGTGCCAGCAGTTTATTGGGGACCCCCTACAATGAGCAGTTCTTC. Amino acids: CASSLLGTPYNEQFF.

The CDR3 region is CAWSQVSTEAFF. As DNA, the CDR3 is TGTGCCTGGAGTCAAGTAAGCACTGAAGCTTTCTTT. This sequence joins TRBV30 and TRBJ1-1; D unclear. The CDR3 totals 12 residues. Germline-derived CDR1 and CDR2 are GTSNPN and SVGIG (reference sequence). Trimming removed 2 bases from V and 4 bases from J, with 8 bases in between.

Of note for this clonotype: One end of the junction fails to match germline, which may point to a read error. The rearrangement uses TRBV10-3 and TRBJ2-2; 7 nucleotides line up with TRBD1. The CDR3 length is 14 residues. CDR1 ENHRY and CDR2 SYGVKD come from the germline V gene. CDR3 residues: CAISGRGNSGELFF. The CDR3 nucleotides read TGTGCCATCAGTGGCAGGGGGAACAGCGGGGAGCTGTTTTTT.

The chain's CDR3 is CASSVGSGANVLTF. CDR3 coding DNA: TGTGCCAGCAGCGTGGGGTCTGGGGCCAACGTCCTGACTTTC. V and J are TRBV5-6 and TRBJ2-6; unclear D gene. Trimming stripped 4 bases from V and 1 base from J, with 6 bases between. The CDR3 consists of 14 residues. Germline V lookup: CDR1 SGHDT, CDR2 YYEEEE.

This clonotype was detected a few times. This chain uses TRBV10-1 with TRBJ2-1; D is undetermined. CDR1 and CDR2 from the germline V gene are WNHNN and SYGVQD (reference sequence). The CDR3 is made up of 15 amino acids. V gave up 6 bases and J gave up 0 bases, with 12 bases separating them. DNA of the CDR3: TGCGCCAGCAGCGAAAGAATTAGCTCCTACAATGAGCAGTTCTTC. Protein: CASSERISSYNEQFF.

The V gene is TRBV15, the J gene TRBJ2-3, with TRBD2 as a possible D gene (5 bases). This CDR3 is built from 14 residues. In germline, CDR1 is LNHNV, CDR2 YYDKDF (reference sequence). V was pared by 1 base and J by 1 base, with 6 bases between. This CDR3 is CATSRGSGTDTQYF. The CDR3 nucleotides are TGTGCCACCAGCAGAGGTAGCGGCACAGATACGCAGTATTTT.

The rearrangement uses TRBV30 and TRBJ2-2; D not certain. Trimming cost V 3 bases and J 0 bases, with 5 bases left between them. The germline V gene has CDR1 GTSNPN and CDR2 SVGIG (reference sequence). The CDR3 length is 13 residues. The CDR3 DNA is TGTGCCTGGAGCCCAACGAACACCGGGGAGCTGTTTTTT. Its protein product is CAWSPTNTGELFF.

The chain uses TRBV6-5 and TRBJ2-2; D is possibly TRBD1 (6 bases). The CDR3 is 16 residues long. Germline CDR1 MNHEY, CDR2 SVGAGI. The ends were cut back, 2 bases at V and 0 bases at J, with 10 bases in the middle. CDR3 in DNA: TGTGCCAGCAGTTACCCGCAGGGGCCGAACACCGGGGAGCTGTTTTTT. Translating it yields CASSYPQGPNTGELFF.

This chain joins TRBV10-2 and TRBJ2-1; TRBD2 aligns across 7 bases. With 4 bases clipped from V and 8 bases from J, the junction kept 11 bases outside the gene matches. The CDR3 spans 15 residues. Germline CDR1 and CDR2: WSHSY and SAAADI. For the CDR3, the DNA is TGCGCCAGCAGTGCGACGGAGCGGGACGGCCATGAGCAGTTCTTC. Translation gives CASSATERDGHEQFF.

The chain links TRBV6-6 to TRBJ2-7; no clear D gene. Germline values: CDR1 MNHNY, CDR2 SVGAGI (reference sequence). The V end lost 0 bases, the J end lost 3 bases, and 6 bases lay between the germline ends. This CDR3 contains 13 residues. The CDR3 spells CASSYSLYYEQYF. CDR3 sequence (DNA): TGTGCCAGCAGTTACTCCCTTTACTACGAGCAGTACTTC.

In this sample, this clonotype turned up a few times. This chain connects TRBV29-1 to TRBJ2-1; D unresolved. The length of the CDR3 is 15 residues. Trimming took 2 bases from V and 3 from J, leaving 14 bases between them. Germline CDR1 SQVTM, CDR2 ANQGSEA. For the CDR3, the DNA is TGCAGCGTTGAATTGTCTAGGGCTGTCTACAATGAGCAGTTCTTC. Its protein is CSVELSRAVYNEQFF.

The chain has TRBV6-5 and TRBJ2-7, with TRBD2 matching 10 bases. Germline lookup yields CDR1 MNHEY and CDR2 SVGAGI. With 9 bases clipped from V and 6 bases from J, the junction kept 8 bases outside the gene matches. This CDR3 is 13 amino acids long. The CDR3 DNA sequence: TGTGCCAGTACCGGGACTAGCGTCTCCGAGCAGTACTTC. This gives the protein CASTGTSVSEQYF.

J is TRBJ2-5 and V is TRBV28, with a weak D call TRBD1 (6 bases). Trimming shortened V by 6 bases and J by 4 bases, and 18 bases separated the two germline ends. Looked up from germline, CDR1 is MDHEN and CDR2 is SYDVKM. The CDR3 is made up of 15 amino acids. The CDR3 here is CASRRQVGSLETQYF. The CDR3 nucleotides are TGTGCCAGCAGGCGACAGGTGGGGTCGTTAGAGACCCAGTACTTC.

The chain links TRBV28 to TRBJ2-3, with 8 bases identical to TRBD2. This CDR3 spans 16 amino acids. The trim removed 3 bases at V and 2 bases at J, leaving 7 bases unmatched. The germline CDR1 and CDR2 sequences are MDHEN and SYDVKM. The CDR3 sequence is CASSFSTSGYTDTQYF. The CDR3 DNA reads as TGTGCCAGCAGTTTCTCCACTAGCGGATACACAGATACGCAGTATTTT.

Comment on this clonotype: The junction and the germline gene differ at one end; a read error may be behind it. The V and J genes are TRBV7-9 and TRBJ2-1; 8 bases match TRBD2. CDR3 length equals 13 residues. The germline V gene encodes CDR1 SEHNR and CDR2 FQNEAQ (reference sequence). This CDR3 reads CASSIAGWDEQFF. CDR3 sequence (DNA): TGTGCCAGCAGCATAGCGGGGTGGGATGAGCAGTTCTTC.

This chain links TRBV27 with TRBJ2-1, with D tentatively TRBD2 (5 bases). V was trimmed by 3 bases and J by 16 bases, leaving 13 bases between them. The CDR3 is 11 residues long. Germline CDR1 and CDR2: MNHEY and SMNVEV (reference sequence). The CDR3 nucleotides read TGTGCCAGCAGTTTGGGGAGAAACGAATTCTTC. Translated, it gives CASSLGRNEFF.

This sequence joins TRBV6-2 or TRBV6-3 and TRBJ1-1; D is perhaps TRBD1 (5 bases). Germline loops: CDR1 MNHEY, CDR2 SVGEGT. The CDR3 runs to 15 residues. Trimming pared 0 bases from V and 1 base from J, leaving 9 bases between. The CDR3 region is CASSYSIQGNTEAFF. CDR3 nucleotides: TGTGCCAGCAGTTACTCTATCCAGGGGAACACTGAAGCTTTCTTT.

The gene calls are TRBV29-1 and TRBJ2-2; 9 bases agree with TRBD1. CDR3 size: 13 residues. Losses at the gene ends were 7 bases for V and 6 bases for J; bases not matched to a gene: 6. Germline CDR1 and CDR2: SQVTM and ANQGSEA. The CDR3 DNA sequence: TGCAGCGCGCGGACAGGGGACGCCGGGGAGCTGTTTTTT. It yields the protein CSARTGDAGELFF.

The chain is built from TRBV20-1 and TRBJ1-2, with D possibly being TRBD1 (5 bases). Germline-derived CDR1 and CDR2 are DFQATT and SNEGSKA (reference sequence). V lost 3 bases and J lost 2, with 10 bases in between. The length of the CDR3 is 13 residues. In nucleotides, the CDR3 is TGCAGTGCTAGTGCGGGGACCAACTATGGCTACACCTTC. Amino acid sequence: CSASAGTNYGYTF.

This rearrangement joins TRBV27 to TRBJ2-1; TRBD2 agrees at 11 bases. This CDR3 region has 16 residues. Trimming cost V 2 bases and J 8 bases; bases outside gene matches: 8. CDR1 MNHEY and CDR2 SMNVEV come from the germline V gene (reference sequence). The CDR3 sequence is CASSLGMTSGNDEQFF. Written as DNA, the CDR3 is TGTGCCAGCAGTTTAGGGATGACTAGCGGGAATGATGAGCAGTTCTTC.

The CDR3 region is CSVDDPEDANTEAFF. For the CDR3, the DNA is TGCAGCGTTGACGACCCAGAAGACGCAAACACTGAAGCTTTCTTT. V usage is TRBV29-1 and J usage is TRBJ1-1; no firm D call. Deletions cut 3 bases from V and 2 bases from J, with 16 bases between. The germline V gene encodes CDR1 SQVTM and CDR2 ANQGSEA. The CDR3 runs 15 residues.

A word on this clonotype: Relative to the germline gene, one junction end is altered; a read error may explain this. The chain employs TRBV6-2 or TRBV6-3 and TRBJ1-1; D remains ambiguous. The CDR3 consists of 13 residues. CDR1 and CDR2 (germline): MNHEY, SVGEGT. The CDR3 DNA reads TGTGCCAGCAGCCTCACAAGGATCACTGAAGTTTTCTTT. Encoded protein: CASSLTRITEVFF.

The chain recombines TRBV28 with TRBJ2-2; unclear D gene. CDR1 and CDR2 (germline): MDHEN, SYDVKM. The V end was cut by 6 bases, the J end by 7 bases, with 21 bases between. The length of the CDR3 is 16 residues. The CDR3 sequence: CASSSPRSNSHGELFF. In DNA, the CDR3 is TGTGCCAGCAGCTCCCCCCGGTCCAATTCACACGGGGAGCTGTTTTTT.

The V gene is TRBV5-1, the J gene TRBJ2-1; TRBD2 aligns across 7 bases. This CDR3 spans 16 amino acids. With V trimmed by 3 bases and J by 4 bases, 10 bases remained unmatched. From germline, CDR1 is SGHRS and CDR2 YFSETQ. CDR3 protein: CASSWYGREQYNEQFF. CDR3 nucleotide sequence: TGCGCCAGCAGCTGGTACGGGCGGGAGCAGTACAATGAGCAGTTCTTC.

The CDR3: CASREPRAFLTGELFF. Written as DNA, the CDR3 is TGTGCCAGCAGGGAACCCCGGGCCTTTCTCACCGGGGAGCTGTTTTTT. The V and J genes are TRBV28 and TRBJ2-2; D is unresolved. From germline, CDR1 is MDHEN and CDR2 SYDVKM. Between the trimmed V and J ends, which lost 6 bases and 4 bases, there was a span of 18 bases. This CDR3 region has 16 residues.